Included here is one TCR beta chain sequence, with context. Patients from Seattle were sampled longitudinally, starting during active infection. This sample stems from a study of blood T cell repertoires in COVID-19. Study context: COVID-19 samples collected from the United States, Italy and Spain covered acute and convalescent phases. From T cells, B-cell-depleted T cells, or PBMCs came the material, which was cDNA or gDNA.

Original methodology: Reference gene primer amplification in the assay estimated nucleated cell counts. Profiling relied on immunoSEQ multiplex PCR, and the TCRdb table lists in-frame clones only, not all of them. V, J and clone size are taken as reported in that table, and D and trimming were inferred from the DNA itself. The table records more than 350,000 clones, roughly 90% of them present only once. Germline V gives CDR1 KGHDR, CDR2 SFDVKD. The CDR3 is 19 amino acids. The V and J ends lost 4 bases and 1 base respectively, with 21 bases between them. The sequence was obtained from a woman in her twenties or thirties with COVID-19, enrolled during active disease. This sequence joins TRBV24-1 and TRBJ2-2; TRBD2 is a possible D gene (6 bases). What was sequenced was peripheral blood. In DNA, the CDR3 is TGTGCCACCAGTGAGTCGGGACTGGTAACCTCCTGGAACACCGGGGAGCTGTTTTTT. Translation: CATSESGLVTSWNTGELFF.